This entry describes one TCR beta chain. Its target is not known. V lost 0 bases and J lost 5; bases outside the gene matches: 5. The CDR3 sequence is 16 residues long. Germline assignment: CDR1 KGHSH and CDR2 LQKENI. This specimen comes from a study of TIL therapy for anti-PD-1-resistant metastatic lung cancer. Study-wide results and limits: This highly selected cohort may not generalize to typical lung cancer patients.

Time point of the sample: pre-treatment sample, taken before nivolumab and TIL therapy. Most excised metastases sampled were pleural nodules or supraclavicular lymph nodes. Patients then received nivolumab; progressors got lymphodepletion, TIL and IL-2. This was the immunoSEQ v3 assay. The assay was immunoSEQ multiplex PCR, and TCRdb's table has in-frame clones only and misses some. This sample carries more than 8,000 clones, 50% to 60% of them seen once, and the ten largest clones take around 12%. Source: tumor tissue, taken at baseline. The TCR sequence derives from a person aged 25 to 79 with non-small cell lung cancer. This chain links TRBV18 with TRBJ2-1, with 9 nucleotides matching TRBD2. CDR3 nucleotide sequence: TGTGCCAGCTCACCACCAGGGCCTAGCGGGAACAATGAGCAGTTCTTC. This gives the protein CASSPPGPSGNNEQFF. The full variable domain, rest sourced from reference TRBV18 and TRBJ2-1, is NAGVMQNPRHLVRRRGQEARLRCSPMKGHSHVYWYRQLPEEGLKFMVYLQKENIIDESGMPKERFSAEFPKEGPSILRIQQVVRGDSAAYFCASSPPGPSGNNEQFFGPGTRLTVL.